Listed here is a single T cell receptor (beta chain). What this receptor recognizes is not known. The data are from a study of monozygotic twins with inflammatory bowel disease (dated by TCRdb to the late 2010s). For context, the study as a whole: A total of 28 monozygotic twin pairs were included in the full study, comprising nine German pairs (four IBD-concordant, five IBD-discordant) and 19 IBD-discordant Danish pairs. Within discordant pairs, disease-associated traits were sought mainly by comparing IBD patients with their genetically identical healthy co-twins. Each individual had, on average, about 151 000 unique TCRalpha sequences and 181 000 unique TCRbeta sequences available for analysis.

From each donor, an approximately 2.4 ml peripheral blood sample was drawn into PAXgene tubes and stored at -80 degrees C. Total RNA was isolated from whole blood with the PAXgene blood miRNA kit on an automated QIAcube, without T cell sorting. Peripheral blood from monozygotic twin pairs who were concordant or discordant for inflammatory bowel disease underwent deep TCRalpha and TCRbeta repertoire profiling using unique molecular barcoding. For every twin pair, smoking habits were documented, and each individual was categorised as a current, former or never smoker. Results the study describes overall, beyond this receptor: Fewer clonotypes were shared with other individuals by IBD patients than by healthy twins, most markedly in patients showing signs of disease activity. Because patients received different immunosuppressive treatments, the repertoires may have picked up extra background noise and variability between individuals. TCRbeta repertoire diversity, by inverse Simpson index, was decreased in IBD patients compared with their healthy co-twins. No single strong signal or clonotype linked to IBD turned up in the results, so the idea that one exists was not supported. No difference in repertoire similarity was observed between concordant and discordant twins, possibly owing to limited statistical power. The analysis was unable to tell apart different T cell subtypes.

Spanning cysteine to phenylalanine, the CDR3 consists of 14 amino acids. No DNA was logged. CDR1 MNHEY and CDR2 SMNVEV are derived from the germline V gene (reference sequence). The method was 5' RACE. Each TCR library was prepared from about 3.5 ug of total RNA. For each sample, cDNA synthesis was carried out in eight separate reactions using SMARTScribe reverse transcriptase. During cDNA synthesis, template switching was used to introduce unique molecular identifiers that contained a 6-nucleotide sample barcode. TCRalpha and TCRbeta cDNA was amplified in two nested PCRs of around 15 and 10 cycles, and bead purification was carried out after each PCR. Before amplification, the cDNA was both treated with uracil DNA-glycosylase and purified with the QIAquick PCR purification kit. In the second PCR, Illumina TruSeq-compatible adapters and sample-specific barcodes were added. Library quality and concentration were checked on TapeStation and Qubit, and libraries were pooled at 4.5 to 5.5 ng each. Pooled libraries were sequenced on an Illumina HiSeq2500 single-index Rapid Run with 2 x 100 bp reads and custom sequencing primers. In the authors' own workflow: UMI-based consensus assembly with MiGEC version 1.2.6 was used to correct PCR and sequencing errors. MiXCR version 2.1.1 was used to carry out V(D)J alignment, clonotype assembly and CDR3 extraction. Normalisation of gene usage, clonotype sharing and MAIT/NKT TCR abundance was achieved by analysing the top 1000, 10 000 and 20 000 clonotypes per sample. After downsampling to 27 000 UMIs, diversity was calculated as the inverse Simpson index using the vegan R package. Paired Mann-Whitney U tests were applied to discordant twin pairs, with Benjamini-Hochberg correction for multiple testing. Following reprocessing of the reads by TCRdb, the data hold one row per CDR3 protein sequence and no DNA is available. The V and J calls were determined by TCRdb, not by the authors. This sample's table carries approximately 150,000 distinct CDR3 sequences. The ten largest make up 2% to 2.5% of the sample.

The TCR comes from a human donor with ulcerative colitis or Crohn's disease, or a healthy co-twin of an affected twin (not recorded which). This chain is built from TRBV27 and TRBJ2-7; the D call of TRBD1 rests on TCRdb alone, since no DNA is present to check it. Source material: blood. The CDR3 protein is CASSLRGPGYEQYF.